This T cell receptor (beta chain) stems from a study of vaccination effects on CD4 cells after COVID-19. In the ViraFEST assay, antigen-specific CD4+ clonotypes were identified by expansion after peptide-pool stimulation. An approximately ten-day culture period preceded the isolation of CD4+ T cells. This individual contracted SARS-CoV-2 between March and December 2020, as verified by PCR. The culture medium for around 2 million PBMC per well included 10 IU/ml IL-2 and about 10 ug/ml peptides. It was on days 3 and 7 that half the medium was replaced with IL-2 medium. This CDR3 is built from 15 residues. The V gene end was trimmed by 4 bases and the J gene end by 5 bases; junction bases not matched to a gene: 11. Per germline, CDR1 SGDLS and CDR2 YYNGEE. Sequencing used immunoSEQ multiplex PCR; TCRdb keeps in-frame clones, though not all of them. The data hold around 49,000 clones, with roughly two thirds observed a single time.

About this clone: Its antigen is currently unknown.

This clonotype was sampled from a human donor who had a prior SARS-CoV-2 infection. The chain combines TRBV9 with TRBJ2-7; 8 bases line up with TRBD2. Sequencing used CD4+ T cells from PBMCs cultured with a peptide pool, obtained before COVID-19 vaccination. CDR3: CASSKHSSGDNEQYF. The CDR3 coding sequence is TGTGCCAGCAGCAAGCATAGTAGCGGGGACAACGAGCAGTACTTC.